Listed below are T cell receptor beta chains from one sample, sequenced in a study of early T cells in non-severe SARS-CoV-2 infection. MiXCR, applied by TCRdb to the 5' RACE reads, yields one record per CDR3 protein. Altogether approximately 56,000 distinct CDR3 sequences are present, roughly a tenth being singletons, with the ten largest covering 6.5%. The sample was whole blood. The receptors shown here come from an adult who was a healthcare worker with PCR-confirmed SARS-CoV-2 infection or an uninfected control (not recorded which). Each CDR3 is given with its conserved first and last residue. A D gene is named only where the DNA matches it firmly. Clone size is not always given. Where it is, it says once, few, many or a class for expanded clones.

TRBD2	NA	TRBV7-2	TRBJ2-1	CASRLYLAGGNNEQFF	TGTGCCAGCAGGTTATACCTAGCGGGGGGTAACAATGAGCAGTTCTTC
NA	many	TRBV20-1	TRBJ1-5	CSTRRSSNQPQHF	TGCAGTACCCGGAGATCTAGCAATCAGCCCCAGCATTTT
TRBD2	few	TRBV18	TRBJ2-1	CASSPFRTSGRYNEQFF	TGTGCCAGCTCACCATTTCGAACTAGCGGGAGGTACAATGAGCAGTTCTTC
TRBD2	NA	TRBV5-1	TRBJ2-2	CASSWEGRIAGELFF	TGCGCCAGCAGCTGGGAGGGCCGGATCGCCGGGGAGCTGTTTTTT
NA	many	TRBV7-2	TRBJ2-7	CASSLDYSSYEQYF	TGTGCCAGCAGCCTGGACTATTCCTCCTACGAGCAGTACTTC
NA	many	TRBV27	TRBJ2-5	CASSPSGPQETQYF	TGTGCCAGCAGTCCCTCGGGGCCCCAAGAGACCCAGTACTTC
NA	many	TRBV15	TRBJ2-5	CATSRDPGHALRQETQYF	TGTGCCACCAGCAGGGATCCGGGACACGCCTTACGTCAAGAGACCCAGTACTTC
NA	NA	TRBV4-2	TRBJ1-2	CASSQDPTYGYTF	TGTGCCAGCAGCCAAGACCCCACCTATGGCTACACCTTC
NA	few	TRBV6-2/TRBV6-3	TRBJ2-7	CASRPGTTTTLEQYF	TGTGCCAGCAGGCCTGGGACGACCACTACCCTCGAGCAGTACTTC
NA	many	TRBV21-1	TRBJ1-1	CASSNERVDTEAFF	TGTGCCAGCAGCAATGAGCGGGTTGACACTGAAGCTTTCTTT
NA	NA	TRBV29-1	TRBJ2-1	CSVPLVLNEQFF	TGCAGCGTGCCCCTCGTCCTCAATGAGCAGTTCTTC
TRBD2	many	TRBV5-4	TRBJ2-1	CASSLGASGRAGDNEQFF	TGTGCCAGCAGCTTGGGGGCCAGCGGGAGGGCCGGGGACAATGAGCAGTTCTTC
NA	NA	TRBV5-6	TRBJ2-7	CASSLVGYEQYF	TGTGCCAGCAGCTTGGTAGGATACGAGCAGTACTTC
TRBD1	many	TRBV4-2	TRBJ2-5	CASSLGTGSGETQYF	TGTGCCAGCAGCCTAGGGACAGGAAGCGGGGAGACCCAGTACTTC
NA	many	TRBV5-1	TRBJ2-5	CASSLAGGLVYQETQYF	TGCGCCAGCAGCTTGGCAGGAGGCTTGGTGTACCAAGAGACCCAGTACTTC
TRBD1	few	TRBV2	TRBJ2-1	CASSSTGSSYNEQFF	TGTGCCAGCAGTTCGACAGGGAGCTCCTACAATGAGCAGTTCTTC